This TCR beta chain appears in the sequencing data of a study of brain T cells in children with intractable seizures. Overall study findings and caveats: Viral specificity was inferred only from CDR3 similarity; HCMV serostatus was unknown.

Clones were read by immunoSEQ multiplex PCR, and TCRdb kept only the in-frame ones, dropping some. The profile covers 110,000 or so clones, with approximately 94% appearing a single time and 3.5% to 4% taken by the ten largest. The CDR3 is made up of 18 amino acids. Germline V lookup: CDR1 SGHVS, CDR2 FQNEAQ. V was pared by 5 bases and J by 2 bases, with 14 bases of the junction left unmatched. The sequenced cases were selected for having the highest brain T cell transcript signatures. Patients received at least one anti-epileptic drug before surgery. In the case of this clone: Its specificity is unknown.

Sequenced material: peripheral blood, taken at surgery. The chain carries TRBV7-8 and TRBJ2-7, with 11 bases identical to TRBD2. The clonotype was recovered from a boy in the first two years of life with hemimegalencephaly and intractable seizures. Here the CDR3 DNA reads TGTGCCAGCAGCCCGGGACTAGCGGCCCCCGGGCCACCCTACGAGCAGTACTTC. It specifies CASSPGLAAPGPPYEQYF. Filled out from reference TRBV7-8 and TRBJ2-7, the complete variable domain reads GAGVSQSPRYKVAKRGQDVALRCDPISGHVSLFWYQQALGQGPEFLTYFQNEAQLDKSGLPSDRFFAERPEGSVSTLKIQRTQQEDSAVYLCASSPGLAAPGPPYEQYFGPGTRLTVT.